Below, 5 T cell receptor beta chains from the same sample are listed, as sequenced in a study of PD-1 blockade in classical Hodgkin lymphoma. Exposure to brentuximab vedotin varied, and each patient had relapsed following autologous stem cell transplantation. Assay: immunoSEQ multiplex PCR; the TCRdb copy retains only in-frame clones and omits some. The sample holds about 50,000 clones, around nine tenths seen once. Sequenced here: peripheral blood mononuclear cells (PBMCs), sampled before the second cycle of nivolumab. All receptors come from a human donor with classical Hodgkin lymphoma.

The chain joins TRBV7-2 to TRBJ2-7; D gene ambiguous. CDR3 size: 15 residues. Trimming took 2 bases from V and 2 from J, leaving 13 bases between them. Germline V gives CDR1 SGHTA, CDR2 FQGNSA. As DNA, the CDR3 is TGTGCCAGCAGCTTAAGCAGAGGCATGGCCTACGAGCAGTACTTC. Amino acid sequence: CASSLSRGMAYEQYF.

This chain's CDR3 is CASSILGQGTLGYTF. The CDR3 DNA follows: TGTGCCAGTAGTATCCTCGGACAGGGAACGTTAGGCTACACCTTC. This rearrangement joins TRBV19 to TRBJ1-2, with 8 bases lining up with TRBD1. This CDR3 has 15 amino acids. The V and J ends lost 3 bases and 8 bases, in that order; junction bases with no gene match: 11. Germline loops: CDR1 LNHDA, CDR2 SQIVND (reference sequence).

The chain has TRBV23-1 and TRBJ2-2; D perhaps matches TRBD1 (5 bases). TRBV23-1 is filed as an ORF, its function uncertain. The CDR3 is 13 residues long. V shed 7 bases and J shed 6 bases, with 12 bases lying between them. Written as DNA, the CDR3 is TGCGCCAGCATTATCAAGGGGTCCGGGGAGCTGTTTTTT. Amino acids: CASIIKGSGELFF.

This clone has just a few counts. Other DNA sequences in this specimen translate into the identical CDR3. This chain links TRBV5-1 with TRBJ1-2; D might be TRBD1 (5 bases). Germline V lookup: CDR1 SGHRS, CDR2 YFSETQ. V shed 2 bases and J shed 6 bases, with 11 bases lying between them. This CDR3 comprises 13 residues. CDR3 residues: CASSFGRGDGYTF. CDR3 coding DNA: TGCGCCAGCAGCTTTGGACGGGGGGATGGCTACACCTTC.

The CDR3 protein is CASGTSVEQFF. In DNA form, the CDR3 reads TGTGCCAGTGGGACTAGCGTTGAGCAGTTCTTC. J is TRBJ2-1 and V is TRBV19; TRBD2 matches at 10 bases. CDR3 length equals 11 residues. V lost 8 bases and J lost 9; bases outside the gene matches: 1. Per germline, CDR1 LNHDA and CDR2 SQIVND (reference sequence).